This T cell receptor beta chain was recorded in a study of shared clonotypes between healthy human individuals. Study-wide results and caveats: Generally, naive subsets (rather than memory subsets) showed larger estimated richness. Limited genetic and exposure-history diversity came from having few donors.

This CDR3 has 16 residues. The germline V gene encodes CDR1 SGDLS and CDR2 YYNGEE. Between the trimmed V and J ends, which lost 0 bases and 4 bases, there was a span of 13 bases. The test was conducted at deep level. Clones were sequenced by immunoSEQ multiplex PCR, and TCRdb holds only the in-frame ones, with some missing. The sample has millions of clones; around 95% are singletons. A remark on this clone: Its antigen is currently unknown.

Every donor was a Caucasian adult from Nashville, Tennessee. The source material was naive CD4+ T cells sorted from blood. The subset denotes: CD45RA+ positively selected. V is TRBV9 and J is TRBJ2-2; D is uncertain. The receptor comes from a young man in good health. The DNA for the CDR3 is TGTGCCAGCAGCGTAGACCACCGAGTGCCCACCGGGGAGCTGTTTTTT. Protein: CASSVDHRVPTGELFF.